These 24 T cell receptor beta chains were sequenced from one sample in a study of shared clonotypes between healthy human individuals. Measured with immunoSEQ multiplex PCR; TCRdb has only the in-frame clones, and not every one. The table shows under 600,000 clones, with about 96% occurring only once. The material sequenced was naive CD4+ T cells sorted from blood. Subset of the sample: CD45RA+ positively selected. These receptors came from a woman younger than 45 in good health.

The genes are TRBV18 and TRBJ2-7; tentatively, D is TRBD2 (5 bases). V gave up 3 bases and J gave up 0 bases, with 15 bases separating them. The CDR3 is made up of 16 amino acids. Germline V gene data show CDR1 as KGHSH and CDR2 as LQKENI. The CDR3 DNA follows: TGTGCCAGCTCACCCTACCGTGAGGGCTTCTCCTACGAGCAGTACTTC. As protein: CASSPYREGFSYEQYF.

V and J are TRBV6-5 and TRBJ2-5; no clear D. The germline CDR1 and CDR2 sequences are MNHEY and SVGAGI. Trimming cost V 3 bases and J 2 bases, with 10 bases left between them. There are 14 residues in the CDR3. The CDR3 protein is CASSYRVEQETQYF. CDR3 bases: TGTGCCAGCAGTTATAGGGTCGAACAAGAGACCCAGTACTTC.

This clone was counted once. This chain uses TRBV5-1 with TRBJ1-2; 8 bases fit TRBD1. CDR1 and CDR2 (germline): SGHRS, YFSETQ. J was trimmed by 7 bases and V by 0 bases; bases with no gene match: 8. There are 15 residues in the CDR3. In DNA form, the CDR3 reads TGCGCCAGCAGCTTGGCTGTCACAGGGGGACCTGGCTACACCTTC. Amino acid sequence: CASSLAVTGGPGYTF.

V gene TRBV4-1 combines with J gene TRBJ2-2; D possibly corresponds to TRBD1 (6 bases). Trimming left V 0 bases short and J 7 bases short, with 18 bases between. This CDR3 has 17 amino acids. Germline V CDR1 and CDR2: MGHRA, YSYEKL. The CDR3 DNA reads as TGCGCCAGCAGCCAAGATCGCACAGGGCCGGCGAGCGGGGAGCTGTTTTTT. It is translated as CASSQDRTGPASGELFF.

The count of this clone is one. Other DNA sequences within the sample encode an identical CDR3. V usage is TRBV28 and J usage is TRBJ1-3; no firm D call. Per germline, CDR1 MDHEN and CDR2 SYDVKM. Trimming cost V 6 bases and J 0 bases, with 9 bases left between them. The CDR3 is 14 amino acids. The CDR3 nucleotides read TGTGCCAGCAGCCGGGGAAACTCTGGAAACACCATATATTTT. It encodes CASSRGNSGNTIYF.

In this sample, this clone turned up once. This chain connects TRBV7-2 to TRBJ1-2; TRBD1 is a possible D gene (5 bases). Per germline, CDR1 SGHTA and CDR2 FQGNSA. The CDR3 covers 14 residues. With 2 bases removed from V and 2 bases from J, the gap between germline ends came to 9 bases. CDR3 DNA: TGTGCCAGCAGCTTACAGGGTAGGAACTATGGCTACACCTTC. Its protein product is CASSLQGRNYGYTF.

The chain recombines TRBV30 with TRBJ2-7, with TRBD1 matching 7 bases. Germline V gives CDR1 GTSNPN, CDR2 SVGIG (reference sequence). The CDR3 consists of 17 residues. J was trimmed by 4 bases and V by 5 bases; bases with no gene match: 20. The chain's CDR3 is CAWGRTGGGALPYEQYF. The DNA of the CDR3 is TGTGCCTGGGGTCGGACAGGCGGCGGAGCATTACCTTACGAGCAGTACTTC.

The rearrangement uses TRBV4-2 and TRBJ2-3; 9 bases are a match to TRBD2. Germline V gene sequence: CDR1 LGHNA, CDR2 YNFKEQ. Trimming took 1 base from V and 1 from J; bases not matched to a gene: 12. CDR3 length equals 19 residues. As DNA, the CDR3 is TGTGCCAGCAGCCAAGGAGGCTGGAGCGGGAGGTTTCGCACAGATACGCAGTATTTT. Encoded protein: CASSQGGWSGRFRTDTQYF.

The rearrangement joins TRBV2 to TRBJ1-5; D ambiguous. The CDR3 runs 21 residues. From germline, CDR1 is SNHLY and CDR2 FYNNEI. The V gene lost 3 bases and the J gene lost 6 bases, with 33 bases spanning the gap. CDR3 in amino acids: CASSEFSAHRVGLGRVQPQHF. CDR3 bases: TGTGCCAGCAGTGAGTTCTCCGCCCATCGGGTGGGGTTGGGTCGAGTTCAGCCCCAGCATTTT. Looking up the rest from reference TRBV2 and TRBJ1-5 gives the full variable domain: EPEVTQTPSHQVTQMGQEVILRCVPISNHLYFYWYRQILGQKVEFLVSFYNNEISEKSEIFDDQFSVERPDGSNFTLKIRSTKLEDSAMYFCASSEFSAHRVGLGRVQPQHFGDGTRLSIL.

The chain links TRBV7-5 to TRBJ2-5. TRBV7-5 is a recognized pseudogene. The CDR3 length is 17 residues. CDR3 coding DNA: TGTGTCAGAAGCAAACGTTTGGTGCCCAGCATCCAAGAGACCCAGTACTTC. Translating gives CVRSKRLVPSIQETQYF.

The chain uses TRBV5-1 and TRBJ2-7; 9 nucleotides match TRBD2. This CDR3 comprises 13 residues. Trimming took 6 bases from V and 4 from J; bases not matched to a gene: 5. Germline V lookup: CDR1 SGHRS, CDR2 YFSETQ. The CDR3 sequence: CASMREGGYEQYF. DNA for the CDR3: TGCGCCAGCATGCGGGAGGGCGGTTACGAGCAGTACTTC.

The rearrangement joins TRBV11-2 to TRBJ1-1; D gene unclear. CDR1 is SGHAT and CDR2 is FQNNGV in the germline V gene. Trimming removed 5 bases from V and 6 bases from J, with 13 bases in between. The CDR3 runs to 13 residues. The CDR3 DNA is TGTGCCAGCAGCCCACGGTTCAGGTCTGAAGCTTTCTTT. Amino acid sequence: CASSPRFRSEAFF.

This clone was found once. The CDR3 sequence is CSVVPSGRIVPYNEQFF. The CDR3 bases are TGCAGCGTTGTACCTAGCGGGAGGATAGTGCCCTACAATGAGCAGTTCTTC. The rearrangement links TRBV29-1 to TRBJ2-1; 11 bases are a match to TRBD2. This CDR3 is built from 17 residues. Trimming at V came to 4 bases and at J to 2 bases, leaving 10 bases not matched to a gene. Germline CDR1 and CDR2: SQVTM and ANQGSEA.

This chain connects TRBV18 to TRBJ2-6, with TRBD1 as a possible D gene (5 bases). CDR3 size: 17 residues. Germline V lookup: CDR1 KGHSH, CDR2 LQKENI. V was clipped by 5 bases and J by 0 bases, with 14 bases between them. The CDR3 sequence is CASSSDRDTSGANVLTF. The CDR3 region has the DNA TGTGCCAGCTCATCTGACAGAGACACCTCTGGGGCCAACGTCCTGACTTTC.

A word on this clone: This CDR3 is also generated by other DNA sequences in the sample. The chain recombines TRBV30 with TRBJ2-5; no clear D gene. The ends were cut back, 0 bases at V and 5 bases at J, with 4 bases in the middle. The CDR3 spans 11 residues. Germline-derived CDR1 and CDR2 are GTSNPN and SVGIG (reference sequence). The CDR3 sequence: CAWSVRETQYF. Here the CDR3 DNA reads TGTGCCTGGAGTGTTCGTGAGACCCAGTACTTC.

A single count supports this clone. The gene calls are TRBV5-4 and TRBJ2-5; 13 positions match TRBD2. Germline CDR1 SGHNT, CDR2 YYREEE (reference sequence). The V segment lost 6 bases and the J segment 1 base; nucleotides outside the gene matches: 6. The CDR3 loop spans 16 amino acids. The CDR3 loop is CASTDGTSGAQETQYF. DNA of the CDR3: TGTGCCAGCACCGACGGGACTAGCGGGGCCCAAGAGACCCAGTACTTC.

This chain links TRBV6-1 with TRBJ1-2; D is ambiguous. V was clipped by 3 bases and J by 1 base, with 9 bases between them. Germline CDR1 is MNHNS and CDR2 is SASEGT. The CDR3 is 14 amino acids. The CDR3 DNA reads as TGTGCCAGCAGTGATGATGGGAATAACTATGGCTACACCTTC. It is translated as CASSDDGNNYGYTF.

V is TRBV25-1 and J is TRBJ2-2; possibly TRBD1 or TRBD2 for D (6 bases each). CDR3 length: 18 residues. Germline values: CDR1 MGHDK, CDR2 SYGVNS. Trimming removed 0 bases from V and 5 bases from J, with 19 bases in between. In DNA form, the CDR3 reads TGTGCCAGCAGTGAATATATTCTCCGAGGGGGAGGAACCGGGGAGCTGTTTTTT. It specifies CASSEYILRGGGTGELFF.

The chain joins TRBV14 to TRBJ2-5; TRBD1 matches 8 bases. Judging by the DNA end, TRBJ2-7 fits better; the J call may be wrong. The CDR3 is made up of 15 amino acids. CDR1 and CDR2 from the germline V gene are SGHDN and FVKESK. The CDR3, as DNA: TGTGCCAGCAGCCCCTGGGACAGGTCCTCCTACGAGCAGTACTTC. Translated: CASSPWDRSSYEQYF.

V is TRBV7-9 and J is TRBJ2-1, with 8 bases that match TRBD2. The V gene end was trimmed by 2 bases and the J gene end by 4 bases; junction bases not matched to a gene: 7. The CDR3 loop spans 16 amino acids. The V gene's germline CDR1 is SEHNR and CDR2 FQNEAQ (reference sequence). CDR3 bases: TGTGCCAGCAGCTTACCGATCCAGCGGGGGTACAATGAGCAGTTCTTC. It is translated as CASSLPIQRGYNEQFF.

V gene TRBV9 combines with J gene TRBJ2-7; TRBD1 matches 8 bases. With 3 bases clipped from V and 5 bases from J, the junction kept 10 bases outside the gene matches. Germline V gene lookup returns CDR1 SGDLS and CDR2 YYNGEE. The CDR3 totals 15 residues. CDR3 sequence reads: CASSASLTGGDEQYF. The CDR3 nucleotides read TGTGCCAGCAGCGCCTCGCTCACAGGGGGAGACGAGCAGTACTTC.

This chain connects TRBV18 to TRBJ1-5, with TRBD1 matching 11 bases. V shed 3 bases and J 2 bases; nucleotides not matched to a gene: 6. This CDR3 is built from 17 residues. Germline CDR1 is KGHSH and CDR2 is LQKENI. In DNA form, the CDR3 reads TGTGCCAGCTCACCCGGACAGGGGGCGGGGGGCAATCAGCCCCAGCATTTT. It is translated as CASSPGQGAGGNQPQHF.

The chain uses TRBV11-1 and TRBJ1-1; no firm D call. V lost 2 bases, J lost 5 bases, and 9 bases lay in between. Germline V gene lookup returns CDR1 SGHAT and CDR2 FQDESV (reference sequence). The CDR3 loop spans 13 amino acids. DNA of the CDR3: TGTGCCAGCAGCTTAACCGTTCGGACTGAAGCTTTCTTT. This translates into CASSLTVRTEAFF. Full variable domain (rest looked up from reference TRBV11-1 and TRBJ1-1): EAEVAQSPRYKITEKSQAVAFWCDPISGHATLYWYRQILGQGPELLVQFQDESVVDDSQLPKDRFSAERLKGVDSTLKIQPAELGDSAMYLCASSLTVRTEAFFGQGTRLTVV.

The V and J genes are TRBV11-3 and TRBJ2-7; 7 nucleotides line up with TRBD2. The germline CDR1 and CDR2 sequences are SGHNT and YENEEA. The CDR3 length is 14 residues. J gave up 4 bases and V 2 bases, and 5 bases lay outside the gene matches. The CDR3, as DNA: TGTGCCAGCAGCTTACGAGCGGGAAATTACGAGCAGTACTTC. Translating gives CASSLRAGNYEQYF.